This T cell receptor (beta chain) was retrieved from a study of CD8+ T cells in alopecia areata. Study in general: The drug, oral tofacitinib, was given to treated patients at 5 to 10 mg twice daily. The tofacitinib course ran for 6 to 18 months and was followed by 6 months off drug.

Trimming left V 1 base short and J 6 bases short, with 15 bases between. The CDR3 sequence is 16 residues long. Per germline, CDR1 SGHVS and CDR2 FQNEAQ. Whole-study findings and limits: Having just one nonresponder leaves the connection between baseline CD8+ expansion and response unresolved. Numerous expanded lesional clones remained in scalp and blood during tofacitinib.

In this sample, this clone turned up a few times. Its target is not known. The treatment denotes: oral pan-JAK inhibitor, 5-10 mg twice daily. Sequencing used cDNA as its template, made by extracting RNA and reverse transcribing it. Produced via immunoSEQ multiplex PCR; TCRdb's table is partial and in-frame only. The repertoire holds roughly 100,000 clones, with 44% as singletons. The J gene is TRBJ1-4, the V gene TRBV7-8; D gene ambiguous. This receptor was obtained from a human donor with alopecia areata. Sequenced here: CD8+ T cells sorted from blood, sampled at week 24, from a patient treated with tofacitinib. For the CDR3, the DNA is TGTGCCAGCAGCTTAGGTGGAGGGCCCTCGGATGAAAAACTGTTTTTT. Protein: CASSLGGGPSDEKLFF.